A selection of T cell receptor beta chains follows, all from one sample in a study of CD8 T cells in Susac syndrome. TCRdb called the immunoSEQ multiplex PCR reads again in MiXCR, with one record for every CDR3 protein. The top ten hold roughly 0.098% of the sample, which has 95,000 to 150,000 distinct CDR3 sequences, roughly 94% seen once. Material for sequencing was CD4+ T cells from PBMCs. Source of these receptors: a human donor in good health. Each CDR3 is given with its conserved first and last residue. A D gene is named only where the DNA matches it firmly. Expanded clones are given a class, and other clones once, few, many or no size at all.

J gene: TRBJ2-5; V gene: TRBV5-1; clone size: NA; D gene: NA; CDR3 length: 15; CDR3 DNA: TGCGCCAGCAGCTTGGACAGCCCGTACCAAGAGACCCAGTACTTC; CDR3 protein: CASSLDSPYQETQYF
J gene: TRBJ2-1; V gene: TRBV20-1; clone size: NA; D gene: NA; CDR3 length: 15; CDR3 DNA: TGCAGTGCCCCCCGCCCGTCCTCCTCCTACAATGAGCAGTTCTTC; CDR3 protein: CSAPRPSSSYNEQFF
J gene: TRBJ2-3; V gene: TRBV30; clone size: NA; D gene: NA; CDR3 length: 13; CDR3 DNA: TGTGCCTGGAGTCCCCCGGGGACAGATACGCAGTATTTT; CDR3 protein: CAWSPPGTDTQYF
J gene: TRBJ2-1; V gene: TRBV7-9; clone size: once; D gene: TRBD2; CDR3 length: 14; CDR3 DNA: TGTGCCAGCAACTCCTTTGGGAGGGCCAATGAGCAGTTCTTC; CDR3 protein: CASNSFGRANEQFF
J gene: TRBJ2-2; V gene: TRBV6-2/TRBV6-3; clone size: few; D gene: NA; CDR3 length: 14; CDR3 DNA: TGTGCCAGCAGCTTGACGGTGAACACCGGGGAGCTGTTTTTT; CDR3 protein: CASSLTVNTGELFF
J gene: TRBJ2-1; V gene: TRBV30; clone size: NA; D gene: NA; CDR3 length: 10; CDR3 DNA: TGTGCCTGGAGTCGCAATGAGCAGTTCTTC; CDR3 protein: CAWSRNEQFF
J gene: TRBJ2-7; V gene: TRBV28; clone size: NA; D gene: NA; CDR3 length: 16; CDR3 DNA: TGTGCCAGCAGTTCAATATGGGGATGGGGGCCGGGGGAGCAGTACTTC; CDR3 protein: CASSSIWGWGPGEQYF
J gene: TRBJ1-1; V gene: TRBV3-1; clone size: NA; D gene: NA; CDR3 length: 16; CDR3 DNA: TGTGCCAGCAGCCAAGGTTTGAGGGGAGGAAACACTGAAGCTTTCTTT; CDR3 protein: CASSQGLRGGNTEAFF
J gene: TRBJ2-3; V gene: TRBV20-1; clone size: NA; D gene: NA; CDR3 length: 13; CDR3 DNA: TGCAGTGCTAGAGGCCACAGGGCGCATACGCAGTATTTT; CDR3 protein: CSARGHRAHTQYF
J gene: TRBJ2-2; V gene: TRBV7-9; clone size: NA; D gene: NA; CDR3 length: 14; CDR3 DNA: TGTGCCAGCAGCCGGTCGGACAGATCCGGGGAGCTGTTTTTT; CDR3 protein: CASSRSDRSGELFF
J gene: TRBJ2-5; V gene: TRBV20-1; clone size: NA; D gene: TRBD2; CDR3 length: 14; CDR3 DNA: TGCAGTGCTTACGAGGGGACTACACAAGAGACCCAGTACTTC; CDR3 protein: CSAYEGTTQETQYF
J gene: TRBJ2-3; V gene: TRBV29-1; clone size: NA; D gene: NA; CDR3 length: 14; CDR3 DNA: TGCAGCGTTGAAGGGGGGGGGCACACAGATACGCAGTATTTT; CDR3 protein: CSVEGGGHTDTQYF
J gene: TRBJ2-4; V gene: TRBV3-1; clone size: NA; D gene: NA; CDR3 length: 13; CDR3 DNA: TGTGCCAGCAGCCAAGGGGTAGGGAGAGATCAGTACTTC; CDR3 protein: CASSQGVGRDQYF
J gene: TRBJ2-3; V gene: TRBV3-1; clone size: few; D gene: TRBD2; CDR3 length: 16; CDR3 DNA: TGTGCCAGCAGCCCGCGACTAGCGGGAGCCACAGATACGCAGTATTTT; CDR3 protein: CASSPRLAGATDTQYF
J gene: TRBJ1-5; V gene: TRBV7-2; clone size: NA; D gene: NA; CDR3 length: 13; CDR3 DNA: TGTGCCAGCAGCCAGGGTCTTAATCAGCCCCAGCATTTT; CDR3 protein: CASSQGLNQPQHF
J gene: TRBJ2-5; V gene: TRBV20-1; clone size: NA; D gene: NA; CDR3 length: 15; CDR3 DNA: TGCAGTGCTAGAGAGGGAAGCGTAGCTACAGAGACCCAGTACTTC; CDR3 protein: CSAREGSVATETQYF
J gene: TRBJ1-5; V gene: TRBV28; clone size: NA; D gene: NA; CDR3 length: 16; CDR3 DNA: TGTGCCAGCAGCATAAAAGGCCTTTATAGCAATCAGCCCCAGCATTTT; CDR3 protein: CASSIKGLYSNQPQHF
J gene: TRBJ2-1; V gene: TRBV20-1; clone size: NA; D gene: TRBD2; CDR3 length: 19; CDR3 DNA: TGCAGTGCTCCGCGGACTAGCGGGACCTCCCTCCCCCTCTACAATGAGCAGTTCTTC; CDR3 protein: CSAPRTSGTSLPLYNEQFF
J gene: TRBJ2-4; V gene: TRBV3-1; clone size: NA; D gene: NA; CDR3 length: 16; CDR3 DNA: TGTGCCAGCAGCCAAGGTCCGGGAGAAGCCAAAAACATTCAGTACTTC; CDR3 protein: CASSQGPGEAKNIQYF
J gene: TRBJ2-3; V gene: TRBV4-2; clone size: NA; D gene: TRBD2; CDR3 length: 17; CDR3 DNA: TGTGCCAGCAGCCAAGAGGGCCTAGCGGGAGGGTTTGTTACGCAGTATTTT; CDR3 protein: CASSQEGLAGGFVTQYF
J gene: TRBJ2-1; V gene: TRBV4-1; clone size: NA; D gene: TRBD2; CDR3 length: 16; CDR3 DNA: TGCGCCAGCAGCCAAGACCTAGCGGGAGTTTTCAATGAGCAGTTCTTC; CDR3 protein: CASSQDLAGVFNEQFF
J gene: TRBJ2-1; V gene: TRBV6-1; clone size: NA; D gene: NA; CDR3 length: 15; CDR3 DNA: TGTGCCAGCAGTCCTCTGAGTACTACCTACAATGAGCAGTTCTTC; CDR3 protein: CASSPLSTTYNEQFF
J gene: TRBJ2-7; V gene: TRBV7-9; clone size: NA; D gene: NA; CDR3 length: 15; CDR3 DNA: TGTGCCAGCAGCTCCCCTAGGACGGCCTCCTACGAGCAGTACTTC; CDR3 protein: CASSSPRTASYEQYF
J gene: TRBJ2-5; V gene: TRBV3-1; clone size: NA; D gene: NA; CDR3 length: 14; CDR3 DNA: TGTGCCAGCAGCCAAGTGGCAGGGGAGGAGACCCAGTACTTC; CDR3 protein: CASSQVAGEETQYF